This T cell receptor (beta chain) was sequenced during a study of regulatory T cells in long-lasting Graves disease. This clonotype came up many times. Library construction for TCR beta used iRepertoire HTBI primers and Arm-PCR of CDR3 regions. From the multiplex PCR reads, TCRdb called clonotypes with MiXCR, one entry per CDR3 protein. In the table there are about 420,000 distinct CDR3 sequences, 16% of which are singletons. V was trimmed by 6 bases and J by 6 bases, leaving 9 bases between them. Per germline, CDR1 KGHSH and CDR2 LQKENI. The CDR3 spans 12 residues. Time point given: newly diagnosed GD, antithyroid drugs for less than 3 months. There was RNA extracted from PBMCs, and the TCR library was made from it. Graves' disease was diagnosed by American Thyroid Association guidelines. This sample also belongs to another study, concerning T cells in Graves' hyperthyroidism and ophthalmopathy. That source reports: The primer set for the first-round RT-PCR of the TCR CDR3 was HTBI. In the blood, most expanded thyroid clonotypes above 0.001 appeared as well.

The source of this sequence is a woman aged 18 to 35 with Graves disease. V usage is TRBV18 and J usage is TRBJ2-1; D gene ambiguous. The sequencing here drew on peripheral blood mononuclear cells (PBMCs), taken at new diagnosis, from a patient treated with antithyroid drugs. The chain's CDR3 is CASSTEVNEQFF. CDR3 in DNA: TGTGCCAGCTCGACCGAAGTCAATGAGCAGTTCTTC. The variable domain in full, with the rest retrieved from reference TRBV18 and TRBJ2-1, is NAGVMQNPRHLVRRRGQEARLRCSPMKGHSHVYWYRQLPEEGLKFMVYLQKENIIDESGMPKERFSAEFPKEGPSILRIQQVVRGDSAAYFCASSTEVNEQFFGPGTRLTVL.